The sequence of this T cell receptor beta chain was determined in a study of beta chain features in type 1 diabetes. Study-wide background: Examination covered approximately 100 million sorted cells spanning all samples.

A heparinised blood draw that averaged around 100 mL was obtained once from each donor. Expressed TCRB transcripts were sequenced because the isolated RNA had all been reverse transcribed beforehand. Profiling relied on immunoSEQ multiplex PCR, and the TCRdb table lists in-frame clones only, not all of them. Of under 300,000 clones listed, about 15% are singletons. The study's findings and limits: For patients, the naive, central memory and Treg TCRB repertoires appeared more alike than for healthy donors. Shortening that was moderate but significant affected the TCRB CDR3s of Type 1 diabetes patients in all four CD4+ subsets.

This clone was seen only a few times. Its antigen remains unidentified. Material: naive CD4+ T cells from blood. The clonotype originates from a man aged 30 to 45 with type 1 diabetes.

The CDR3 is CASSLVGRSNQPQHF. The CDR3 bases are TGTGCCAGCAGCTTAGTTGGCAGGAGCAATCAGCCCCAGCATTTT. V and J are TRBV7-9 and TRBJ1-5; D remains ambiguous. The CDR3 spans 15 residues. V gave up 1 base and J gave up 1 base, with 8 bases separating them. Germline V gene data show CDR1 as SEHNR and CDR2 as FQNEAQ (reference sequence).